This T cell receptor (beta chain) emerged from a study of radiation and T cells in renal cell carcinoma. Sequencing was performed with immunoSEQ multiplex PCR; in TCRdb, only in-frame clones are kept and a portion is missing. The data show about 86,000 clones, approximately 80% seen once. As for time point: blood 4 weeks post-SBRT, at nephrectomy. As to treatment: 15 Gy SBRT to primary tumor, nephrectomy 4 weeks later. The source of this sequence is a man aged 45-65 years with renal cell carcinoma. The sample consisted of blood, taken from a patient whose treatment included radiotherapy and nephrectomy.

The CDR3 here is CASSRGQSSGNTIYF. CDR3 nucleotides: TGTGCCAGCAGTAGGGGGCAGAGCTCTGGAAACACCATATATTTT. The chain has TRBV6-5 and TRBJ1-3; 7 bases align to TRBD1. V trimming: 5 bases; J trimming: 0 bases; junction bases outside the gene matches: 4. The CDR3 runs 15 residues. The V gene's germline CDR1 is MNHEY and CDR2 SVGAGI.